A selection of T cell receptor beta chains follows, all from one sample in a study of multiple sclerosis patients with progressive multifocal leukoencephalopathy. TCRdb's table, derived via immunoSEQ multiplex PCR, lists solely in-frame clones and lacks some. The table lists tens of thousands of clones, around 89% of them singletons. Sequencing was done on a sample of PBMCs. These receptors were collected from a human donor with multiple sclerosis. Each CDR3 is given with its conserved first and last residue. A D gene is named only where the DNA matches it firmly. Clone size appears in some rows only: once, few, many, or a class for an expanded clone.

clone size: .
J gene: TRBJ1-2
V gene: TRBV10-3
D gene: .
CDR3 DNA: TGTGCCATTATCGAGGGGTCAGGGACTAACTATGGCTACACCTTC
CDR3 protein: CAIIEGSGTNYGYTF

clone size: .
J gene: TRBJ1-2
V gene: TRBV28
D gene: .
CDR3 DNA: TGTGTGGTGACCGAAAACTATGGCTACACCTTC
CDR3 protein: CVVTENYGYTF

clone size: .
J gene: TRBJ2-7
V gene: TRBV6-5
D gene: TRBD2
CDR3 DNA: TGTGCCAGCAGTCCCCTGGGTAGCGGGAGAGGCGAGCAGTACTTC
CDR3 protein: CASSPLGSGRGEQYF

clone size: .
J gene: TRBJ2-1
V gene: TRBV6-5
D gene: .
CDR3 DNA: TGTGCCAGCAGGGATCTAGCGCAGAACATAAATGAGCAGTTCTTC
CDR3 protein: CASRDLAQNINEQFF

clone size: once
J gene: TRBJ2-1
V gene: TRBV4-1
D gene: .
CDR3 DNA: TGCGCCAGCAGCCACTACAATGAGCAGTTCTTC
CDR3 protein: CASSHYNEQFF

clone size: .
J gene: TRBJ2-7
V gene: TRBV6-5
D gene: .
CDR3 DNA: TGTGCCAGCAGTTACCGGGCCACCTACGAGCAGTACTTC
CDR3 protein: CASSYRATYEQYF

clone size: .
J gene: TRBJ1-5
V gene: TRBV4-1
D gene: TRBD1
CDR3 DNA: TGCGCCAGCAGCCTGGGACAGGGGAGTCAGCCCCAGCATTTT
CDR3 protein: CASSLGQGSQPQHF

clone size: .
J gene: TRBJ1-2
V gene: TRBV4-2
D gene: TRBD1
CDR3 DNA: TGTGCCAGCAGCCAAGATGGGCCCGGGACAGGTAATTCGTATGGCTACACCTTC
CDR3 protein: CASSQDGPGTGNSYGYTF

clone size: once
J gene: TRBJ2-7
V gene: TRBV21-1
D gene: .
CDR3 DNA: TGTGCCAGCAGCAAAGTTAGTGAGCAGTACTTC
CDR3 protein: CASSKVSEQYF

clone size: .
J gene: TRBJ1-5
V gene: TRBV10-3
D gene: TRBD1
CDR3 DNA: TGTGCCATCAGGGACGCAGGGGGCGCGAATCAGCCCCAGCATTTT
CDR3 protein: CAIRDAGGANQPQHF

clone size: .
J gene: TRBJ2-7
V gene: TRBV7-8
D gene: .
CDR3 DNA: TGTGCCAGCAGCTTAGCGAGGGGGAACTTCAGGAACGGGCAGTACTTC
CDR3 protein: CASSLARGNFRNGQYF

clone size: .
J gene: TRBJ2-5
V gene: TRBV2
D gene: TRBD2
CDR3 DNA: TGTGCCAGCAACGAAGGACTAGCGGGACGGGAGACCCAGTACTTC
CDR3 protein: CASNEGLAGRETQYF

clone size: once
J gene: TRBJ2-2
V gene: TRBV30
D gene: .
CDR3 DNA: TGTGCCTGGAGTGTCGGATACACCGGGGAGCTGTTTTTT
CDR3 protein: CAWSVGYTGELFF

clone size: once
J gene: TRBJ2-7
V gene: TRBV5-8
D gene: TRBD1
CDR3 DNA: TGTGCCAGCAGCGAGACAGGGGGGAAGCCCTACGAGCAGTACTTC
CDR3 protein: CASSETGGKPYEQYF

clone size: .
J gene: TRBJ2-5
V gene: TRBV18
D gene: .
CDR3 DNA: TGTGCCAGCTCCCCTCAGGGCCCGAGGGAGCAGTACTTC
CDR3 protein: CASSPQGPREQYF

clone size: .
J gene: TRBJ1-2
V gene: TRBV2
D gene: TRBD1
CDR3 DNA: TGTGCCAGCAGGAGACAGGGCCCCTATGGCTACACCTTC
CDR3 protein: CASRRQGPYGYTF

clone size: .
J gene: TRBJ2-7
V gene: TRBV5-8
D gene: TRBD1
CDR3 DNA: TGTGCCAGCAGCCCCTGGACAGGGGGCGAGCAGTACTTC
CDR3 protein: CASSPWTGGEQYF

clone size: .
J gene: TRBJ2-1
V gene: TRBV27
D gene: .
CDR3 DNA: TGTGCCAGCAGTTTAAGGAGTTTGGGTGAGCAGTTCTTC
CDR3 protein: CASSLRSLGEQFF

clone size: .
J gene: TRBJ2-7
V gene: TRBV9
D gene: TRBD1
CDR3 DNA: TGTGCCAGCAGTCACTGGACAGGGGAGCAGTACTTC
CDR3 protein: CASSHWTGEQYF

clone size: once
J gene: TRBJ1-5
V gene: TRBV7-8
D gene: .
CDR3 DNA: TGTGCCAGCAGCCCTTCGGGACGGGGCAATCAGCCCCAGCATTTT
CDR3 protein: CASSPSGRGNQPQHF

clone size: .
J gene: TRBJ2-7
V gene: TRBV5-1
D gene: TRBD1
CDR3 DNA: TGCGCCAGCAGCTTCGGACAGGGGAGGTACGAGCAGTACTTC
CDR3 protein: CASSFGQGRYEQYF

clone size: .
J gene: TRBJ2-5
V gene: TRBV6-5
D gene: .
CDR3 DNA: TGCGCCAGCAGTTACGTGGAGACCCAGTACTTC
CDR3 protein: CASSYVETQYF

clone size: .
J gene: TRBJ1-5
V gene: TRBV10-3
D gene: TRBD1
CDR3 DNA: TGTGCCATCAGTGAGGGACAGGGTGACCAGCCCCAGCATTTT
CDR3 protein: CAISEGQGDQPQHF

clone size: .
J gene: TRBJ1-4
V gene: TRBV27
D gene: .
CDR3 DNA: TGTGCCAGCAGTTTACAGGGAGGGGTTGAAAAACTGTTTTTT
CDR3 protein: CASSLQGGVEKLFF

clone size: .
J gene: TRBJ2-4
V gene: TRBV9
D gene: TRBD1
CDR3 DNA: TGTGCCAGCAGCGTAGAGGACAGGGGGAACATTCAGTACTTC
CDR3 protein: CASSVEDRGNIQYF

clone size: .
J gene: TRBJ2-1
V gene: TRBV6-6
D gene: .
CDR3 DNA: TGTGCCAGCAGTTCCCCCCAGGATGAGCAGTTCTTC
CDR3 protein: CASSSPQDEQFF

clone size: .
J gene: TRBJ1-1
V gene: TRBV29-1
D gene: .
CDR3 DNA: TGCAGCGTTGAAGATCTTACACCCCCGAACACTGAAGCTTTCTTT
CDR3 protein: CSVEDLTPPNTEAFF

clone size: .
J gene: TRBJ2-7
V gene: TRBV5-4
D gene: .
CDR3 DNA: TGTGCCAGCAGCCGGGGACAAGAGGCATTCTACGAGCAGTACTTC
CDR3 protein: CASSRGQEAFYEQYF

clone size: few
J gene: TRBJ1-5
V gene: TRBV14
D gene: .
CDR3 DNA: TGTGCCAGCAGCCAGGGGATAAATCAGCCCCAGCATTTT
CDR3 protein: CASSQGINQPQHF

clone size: few
J gene: TRBJ2-7
V gene: TRBV18
D gene: TRBD2
CDR3 DNA: TGTGCCAGCTCACCACCGCTTAGCGGGAGTAGGTACGAGCAGTACTTC
CDR3 protein: CASSPPLSGSRYEQYF

clone size: .
J gene: TRBJ1-1
V gene: TRBV4-3
D gene: TRBD1
CDR3 DNA: TGCGCCAGCAGCCCTCAGACAGGGGCGAACACTGAAGCTTTCTTT
CDR3 protein: CASSPQTGANTEAFF

clone size: once
J gene: TRBJ1-1
V gene: TRBV18
D gene: TRBD1
CDR3 DNA: TGTGCCAGCTCACCCTCCCGGACAGGGGGGACTGAAGCTTTCTTT
CDR3 protein: CASSPSRTGGTEAFF

clone size: .
J gene: TRBJ2-1
V gene: TRBV15
D gene: .
CDR3 DNA: TGTGCCTGTAAGGCCGCCAATTACAATGAGCAGTTCTTC
CDR3 protein: CACKAANYNEQFF

clone size: few
J gene: TRBJ2-2
V gene: TRBV5-1
D gene: .
CDR3 DNA: TGCGCCAGCAGGCCGCTGTCGGAGAACACCGGGGAGCTGTTTTTT
CDR3 protein: CASRPLSENTGELFF

clone size: .
J gene: TRBJ2-3
V gene: TRBV7-9
D gene: TRBD2
CDR3 DNA: TGTGCCAGCAGCTCGGGACTAGCGGGAGGCCCTAGCACAGATACGCAGTATTTT
CDR3 protein: CASSSGLAGGPSTDTQYF

clone size: .
J gene: TRBJ1-1
V gene: TRBV7-6
D gene: TRBD1
CDR3 DNA: TGTGCCAGCAGCTTAAAGTTGACAGGGCGGGGTGAAGCTTTCTTT
CDR3 protein: CASSLKLTGRGEAFF

clone size: few
J gene: TRBJ1-2
V gene: TRBV6-6
D gene: TRBD1
CDR3 DNA: TGTGCCAGCAGCCAGGACAGGGTGGGTGACTATGGCTACACCTTC
CDR3 protein: CASSQDRVGDYGYTF

clone size: .
J gene: TRBJ1-1
V gene: TRBV18
D gene: .
CDR3 DNA: TGTGCCAGCTCACCTAAAATGAACACTGAAGCTTTCTTT
CDR3 protein: CASSPKMNTEAFF

clone size: .
J gene: TRBJ1-5
V gene: TRBV15
D gene: .
CDR3 DNA: TGTGCCACCAGCAGAGATCTGGGTAGCAATCAGCCCCAGCATTTT
CDR3 protein: CATSRDLGSNQPQHF

clone size: .
J gene: TRBJ2-7
V gene: TRBV6-1
D gene: TRBD1
CDR3 DNA: TGTGCCAGCAGAAAGGGACAGGGGTCATACGAGCAGTACTTC
CDR3 protein: CASRKGQGSYEQYF

clone size: .
J gene: TRBJ1-1
V gene: TRBV12-5
D gene: TRBD1
CDR3 DNA: TGTGCTAGTGGCAGGACAGGGAAGTTGAACACTGAAGCTTTCTTT
CDR3 protein: CASGRTGKLNTEAFF

clone size: few
J gene: TRBJ1-4
V gene: TRBV28
D gene: .
CDR3 DNA: TGTGCCAGCAGGGTTGTTAATGAAAAACTGTTTTTT
CDR3 protein: CASRVVNEKLFF

clone size: .
J gene: TRBJ1-2
V gene: TRBV10-3
D gene: .
CDR3 DNA: TGTGCCATCAGTGGAGCAGTCGGAGACCCCAGAGGCTACACCTTC
CDR3 protein: CAISGAVGDPRGYTF

clone size: .
J gene: TRBJ2-7
V gene: TRBV20-1
D gene: TRBD2
CDR3 DNA: TGCAGTGCTCCACTAGCGTGGGAGCAGTACTTC
CDR3 protein: CSAPLAWEQYF